The 28 T cell receptor beta chains below all came from one sample that was sequenced in a study of shared clonotypes between healthy human individuals (dated by TCRdb to 2019 to 2021). Libraries were built with the immunoSEQ multiplex PCR assay. TCRdb retrieved this table from immuneACCESS and kept in-frame rearrangements only. Not all clones are present; in checked studies, unresolved V genes account for under half, and no reason is known for the remainder. For this sample the table gives about 520,000 clones, of which 70% to 80% were detected only once. The top ten clones comprise 12% of the sample. Sequenced: PBMCs. All receptors derive from a woman aged 40 to 50 in good health. Some clones in this sample may be carry-over from other donors' samples.

The chain combines TRBV9 with TRBJ2-1; 9 bases are a match to TRBD2. After removal of 0 bases from V and 9 bases from J, the junction contained 7 bases not matched to a gene. The CDR3 has 15 residues. From germline, CDR1 is SGDLS and CDR2 YYNGEE. The CDR3 nucleotides read TGTGCCAGCAGCGTAGCAGCGGGAGGCACGGTTGAGCAGTTCTTC. As protein: CASSVAAGGTVEQFF.

This clone has only a few counts. This chain joins TRBV6-5 and TRBJ2-5, with D unresolved. CDR1 and CDR2 (germline): MNHEY, SVGAGI. Trimming took 0 bases from V and 6 from J, leaving 8 bases between them. The CDR3 has 13 amino acids. The CDR3 protein is CASSYSVVKTQYF. The CDR3 DNA is TGTGCCAGCAGTTACTCGGTAGTCAAGACCCAGTACTTC.

The rearrangement links TRBV4-1 to TRBJ2-2; the D is unclear. The CDR3 is made up of 13 amino acids. The V gene's germline CDR1 is MGHRA and CDR2 YSYEKL. Trimming took off 1 base at V and 7 bases at J, with 7 bases between the two ends. CDR3 loop: CASSQGADGELFF. Written as DNA, the CDR3 is TGCGCCAGCAGCCAAGGGGCAGACGGGGAGCTGTTTTTT.

This chain uses TRBV18 with TRBJ2-2; tentatively, D is TRBD1 (6 bases). The V gene lost 4 bases and the J gene lost 4 bases, with 13 bases spanning the gap. The CDR3 sequence is 15 residues long. Germline CDR1 KGHSH, CDR2 LQKENI. The CDR3 loop reads CASSLGQSFTGELFF. The CDR3 region has the DNA TGTGCCAGCTCACTCGGACAGTCGTTCACCGGGGAGCTGTTTTTT.

V usage is TRBV7-9 and J usage is TRBJ1-2; 9 positions agree with TRBD1. The CDR3 loop spans 15 amino acids. Germline V gene data show CDR1 as SEHNR and CDR2 as FQNEAQ (reference sequence). V trimming: 3 bases; J trimming: 4 bases; junction bases outside the gene matches: 6. DNA of the CDR3: TGTGCCAGCAGCTTCGGACAGGGGCTTTCCTATGGCTACACCTTC. Protein sequence: CASSFGQGLSYGYTF.

This clone was detected many times. In the same sample, other DNA sequences code for this CDR3. J is TRBJ2-2 and V is TRBV7-3; no definite D call. V was pared by 5 bases and J by 6 bases, with 7 bases between. This CDR3 is 12 amino acids long. Germline lookup yields CDR1 SGHTA and CDR2 FQGTGA. CDR3 sequence reads: CASSPSSGELFF. The DNA of the CDR3 is TGTGCCAGCAGCCCGAGTTCCGGGGAGCTGTTTTTT.

The chain employs TRBV29-1 and TRBJ2-1, with 10 bases aligning to TRBD1. The CDR3 loop spans 15 amino acids. The ends lost 2 bases at V and 6 bases at J; junction bases unmatched: 7. Germline values: CDR1 SQVTM, CDR2 ANQGSEA. The chain's CDR3 is CSVERDRGSVNEQFF. The DNA for the CDR3 is TGCAGCGTTGAACGGGACAGGGGTTCGGTCAATGAGCAGTTCTTC.

The chain recombines TRBV19 with TRBJ2-7; D is perhaps TRBD1 (6 bases). Germline values: CDR1 LNHDA, CDR2 SQIVND (reference sequence). This CDR3 contains 15 residues. V was trimmed by 6 bases and J by 4 bases, leaving 19 bases between them. CDR3 nucleotides: TGTGCCAGTAGCAAAGACAGGACCCCCCTATACGAGCAGTACTTC. Its protein product is CASSKDRTPLYEQYF.

The chain employs TRBV4-2 and TRBJ2-2, with 8 bases matching TRBD2. CDR1 is LGHNA and CDR2 is YNFKEQ in the germline V gene. J was trimmed by 6 bases and V by 8 bases; bases with no gene match: 11. The CDR3 runs to 15 residues. CDR3: CASGDALREAGELFF. CDR3 nucleotide sequence: TGTGCCAGCGGTGATGCGCTGCGGGAGGCCGGGGAGCTGTTTTTT.

Worth noting for this clone: A clone one base away is much larger, so this may be a read error. This chain connects TRBV30 to TRBJ2-7; D may correspond to TRBD1 or TRBD2 (5 bases each). The V gene lost 8 bases and the J gene lost 4 bases, with 18 bases spanning the gap. This CDR3 comprises 13 residues. The germline CDR1 and CDR2 sequences are GTSNPN and SVGIG (reference sequence). The CDR3 nucleotides are TGTGCCAGGAACACGGGGACGCCTTACGAGCAGTACTTC. This codes for CARNTGTPYEQYF.

This clone was recorded many times. This sequence joins TRBV6-4 and TRBJ2-1, with 11 bases lining up with TRBD2. The CDR3 contains 15 residues. Germline V gene data show CDR1 as MRHNA and CDR2 as SNTAGT. V was pared by 3 bases and J by 6 bases, with 4 bases of the junction left unmatched. The CDR3 region has the DNA TGTGCCAGCAGTGAGGGACTAGCGGATATCAATGAGCAGTTCTTC. It specifies CASSEGLADINEQFF.

The rearrangement joins TRBV29-1 to TRBJ2-7, with D perhaps being TRBD1 or TRBD2 (5 bases each). V was cut by 5 bases and J by 4 bases, with 12 bases left in between. Germline V lookup: CDR1 SQVTM, CDR2 ANQGSEA. The CDR3 runs to 12 residues. CDR3 coding DNA: TGCAGCGTTATTGAGGGACCGTACGAGCAGTACTTC. This sequence encodes CSVIEGPYEQYF.

The rearrangement uses TRBV4-2 and TRBJ2-7; D may be TRBD2 (7 bases). The CDR3 length is 15 residues. CDR1 is LGHNA and CDR2 is YNFKEQ in the germline V gene. V shed 1 base and J shed 6 bases, with 16 bases lying between them. This CDR3 is CASSQGVGGASEQYF. The CDR3 coding sequence is TGTGCCAGCAGCCAAGGGGTTGGGGGGGCCAGCGAGCAGTACTTC.

This chain connects TRBV5-5 to TRBJ1-4; D is possibly TRBD1 (6 bases). V was trimmed by 1 base and J by 2 bases, leaving 9 bases between them. CDR3 length: 15 amino acids. Germline CDR1 SGHKS, CDR2 YYEKEE (reference sequence). CDR3 residues: CASSLSGQTNEKLFF. CDR3 DNA sequence: TGTGCCAGCAGCTTGTCAGGACAGACTAATGAAAAACTGTTTTTT.

The CDR3 loop reads CSAAALAAQETQYF. The CDR3 DNA follows: TGCAGCGCCGCTGCCTTAGCGGCCCAAGAGACCCAGTACTTC. The rearrangement uses TRBV29-1 and TRBJ2-5, with a weak D call TRBD2 (6 bases). Deletions cut 7 bases from V and 1 base from J, with 16 bases between. There are 14 residues in the CDR3. Germline assignment: CDR1 SQVTM and CDR2 ANQGSEA.

The CDR3 sequence: CASSSHLYIGTDTQYF. CDR3 nucleotide sequence: TGTGCCAGCAGTTCCCATTTGTATATCGGCACAGATACGCAGTATTTT. The chain is built from TRBV27 and TRBJ2-3, with D uncertain. Germline V CDR1 and CDR2: MNHEY, SMNVEV (reference sequence). This CDR3 is built from 16 residues. Trimming removed 4 bases at V and 1 base at J, with 15 bases between.

The chain carries TRBV18 and TRBJ2-5, with D tentatively TRBD2 (6 bases). This CDR3 region has 16 residues. CDR1 KGHSH and CDR2 LQKENI come from the germline V gene. Trimming cost V 3 bases and J 11 bases, with 25 bases left between them. The CDR3 is CASSPIGSGSGWEQYF. CDR3 bases: TGTGCCAGCTCACCGATCGGTAGCGGCTCAGGGTGGGAGCAGTACTTC.

V and J are TRBV5-6 and TRBJ2-4, with 7 positions matching TRBD2. The CDR3 is 17 amino acids. The J segment lost 2 bases and the V segment lost 4 bases, leaving 12 bases of the junction unmatched. Germline loops: CDR1 SGHDT, CDR2 YYEEEE. CDR3 nucleotides: TGTGCCAGCAGCCCCTTAAGACTAGCCGGAACCAAAAACATTCAGTACTTC. Translated, it gives CASSPLRLAGTKNIQYF.

The J gene is TRBJ2-7, the V gene TRBV5-6, with 9 bases that match TRBD1. Germline V gene lookup returns CDR1 SGHDT and CDR2 YYEEEE. Trimming at V came to 2 bases and at J to 5 bases, leaving 5 bases not matched to a gene. CDR3 length: 14 residues. The CDR3 DNA follows: TGTGCCAGCAGCTTTGGACAGGGGTTCAACGAGCAGTACTTC. It specifies CASSFGQGFNEQYF.

This clone appeared many times. The J gene is TRBJ1-1, the V gene TRBV6-6, with no clear D. The CDR3 runs to 10 residues. V was shortened by 7 bases and J by 4 bases, with 4 bases between the two germline ends. Germline V gene lookup returns CDR1 MNHNY and CDR2 SVGAGI (reference sequence). CDR3: CASKGTEAFF. The CDR3 DNA sequence: TGTGCCAGCAAAGGCACTGAAGCTTTCTTT.

The chain joins TRBV6-1 to TRBJ2-6, with D uncertain. From germline, CDR1 is MNHNS and CDR2 SASEGT. V lost 11 bases to trimming and J lost 1 base, with 12 bases between them. The CDR3 has 14 amino acids. The CDR3 sequence is CAGLEGSGANVLTF. In DNA, the CDR3 is TGTGCCGGCTTGGAAGGGTCTGGGGCCAACGTCCTGACTTTC.

The chain employs TRBV5-1 and TRBJ2-1; 10 bases align to TRBD2. CDR3 length: 16 residues. V shed 1 base, J shed 5 bases, and the junction held 6 bases outside the gene matches. Germline-derived CDR1 and CDR2 are SGHRS and YFSETQ. CDR3 protein: CASSLRASGRDNEQFF. The CDR3 DNA reads TGCGCCAGCAGCTTGCGAGCCAGCGGGAGGGACAATGAGCAGTTCTTC.

V is TRBV4-1 and J is TRBJ2-5, with TRBD1 matching over 7 bases. J lost 2 bases, V lost 4 bases, and 7 bases had no gene match. The CDR3 is 15 residues long. Germline V gene data show CDR1 as MGHRA and CDR2 as YSYEKL. The CDR3 bases are TGCGCCAGCAGCCGGGGGTCGGGACAGCAAGAGACCCAGTACTTC. It translates to CASSRGSGQQETQYF.

The chain combines TRBV18 with TRBJ1-5; tentative D call: TRBD1 (5 bases). V dropped 3 bases and J dropped 7 bases, with 10 bases sitting between them. The CDR3 has 13 amino acids. CDR1 and CDR2 (germline): KGHSH, LQKENI. The CDR3 reads CASSPGVDQPQHF. CDR3 DNA: TGTGCCAGCTCACCGGGGGTGGACCAGCCCCAGCATTTT.

The V call is TRBV23-1, the J call TRBJ1-4; 10 nucleotides line up with TRBD1. TRBV23-1 is an ORF for which the function is uncertain. The V and J ends lost 4 bases and 6 bases, in that order; junction bases with no gene match: 5. This CDR3 has 15 amino acids. DNA for the CDR3: TGCGCCAGCAGTCCCTACGGGACAGGGGATGAAAAACTGTTTTTT. It encodes CASSPYGTGDEKLFF.

The DNA for the CDR3 is TGTGCCAGCAGCTTTCAGGGGGCGGTTAACTATGGCTACACCTTC. Its translation: CASSFQGAVNYGYTF. This chain connects TRBV7-8 to TRBJ1-2; 8 bases are shared with TRBD1. Germline CDR1 SGHVS, CDR2 FQNEAQ. This CDR3 has 15 amino acids. Trimming took 3 bases from V and 1 from J; bases not matched to a gene: 4.

Regarding this clone: One end of the junction does not line up with germline, which may come from a read error. This chain links TRBV19 with TRBJ2-2; weak D call: TRBD1 (6 bases). Germline V gives CDR1 LNHDA, CDR2 SQIVND (reference sequence). The CDR3 consists of 15 residues. DNA of the CDR3: TGTGCCAGTACACTTTTTACAGGGTCCACCGGGGAGCCGTTTTTT. Protein: CASTLFTGSTGEPFF.

The gene calls are TRBV10-3 and TRBJ2-7; D is tentatively TRBD1 or TRBD2 (5 bases each). This CDR3 is built from 13 residues. V was clipped by 7 bases and J by 2 bases, with 12 bases between them. From germline, CDR1 is ENHRY and CDR2 SYGVKD. The CDR3 reads CAITRDGAYEQYF. As DNA, the CDR3 is TGTGCCATCACCCGGGACGGAGCCTACGAGCAGTACTTC.